The rows below give T cell receptor beta chains drawn from one sample of a study of tumor-infiltrating lymphocytes in primary liver carcinoma. Each CDR3 protein gets one entry after TCRdb re-called the multiplex PCR reads with MiXCR. Of 95,000 to 100,000 distinct CDR3 sequences in the sample, 55% to 80% were seen once. The sequenced material came from liver tumor tissue from sampling region 2. These receptors all stem from a woman aged 55 to 70 with primary liver carcinoma and hepatitis B virus infection. Both conserved end residues are part of each CDR3. D genes are given only for firm matches. Size is stated for part of the rows, as once, few or many counts, or as a class when the clone is expanded.

d_call	v_call	cdr3_length	clone_size	j_call	cdr3_nt	cdr3_aa
TRBD1	TRBV14	19	.	TRBJ2-7	TGTGCAAGCAGCCTACAAAAAGGACAGGGAAGAGTCCTGACCGTCGAGCAGTACTTC	CASSLQKGQGRVLTVEQYF
TRBD2	TRBV12-3/TRBV12-4	15	many	TRBJ2-1	TGTGCCAGCACCGGACTTAGCGGGGCATACAATGAGCAGTTCTTC	CASTGLSGAYNEQFF
.	TRBV12-3/TRBV12-4	14	.	TRBJ1-5	TGTGCCAGCAGTTTATCACAGGACAATCACCCCCAGCATTTT	CASSLSQDNHPQHF
.	TRBV28	18	.	TRBJ2-6	TGTACCAGCACTTCGAATCCAGGGGACGCCTCTGGGGCCAACGTCCTGACTTTC	CTSTSNPGDASGANVLTF
TRBD2	TRBV11-2	16	.	TRBJ2-1	TGTGCCAGCAACTCCCGGACTAGCGGGAACGGGGGGGAGCAGTTCTTC	CASNSRTSGNGGEQFF
.	TRBV30	15	.	TRBJ2-1	TGTGCCTGGAGTGTACGGGGGCTCTCCCTCCCGGAGGAGTTCTTC	CAWSVRGLSLPEEFF
.	TRBV11-2	15	many	TRBJ2-2	TGTGCCAGCAGCTGGGGGGATCCGGACACCGGGGAGCTGTTTTTT	CASSWGDPDTGELFF
TRBD2	TRBV12-3/TRBV12-4	15	.	TRBJ2-1	TGTGCCAGCACCCGAGCCCTGGGGGACTACAACGAGCAGTTCTTC	CASTRALGDYNEQFF
TRBD1	TRBV19	13	few	TRBJ1-1	TGTGCCAGTAGTATGACAGGGGTGACTGAAGCTTTCTTT	CASSMTGVTEAFF
TRBD2	TRBV12-3/TRBV12-4	14	many	TRBJ2-1	TGTGCCAGCACCTGGGGGAGCGGGAGTGGTGAGCAGTTCTTC	CASTWGSGSGEQFF
.	TRBV6-1	15	once	TRBJ2-7	TGTGCCAGCGGTGACCCAGATGGTAGCTTCTACGAGCAGTACTTC	CASGDPDGSFYEQYF
.	TRBV7-9	12	many	TRBJ2-1	TGTGCCAGCGATGACAACTACAATGAGCAGTTCTTC	CASDDNYNEQFF
.	TRBV10-3	16	many	TRBJ1-6	TGTGCCATCAGTGAGTCCAACACAGGGTCGGGCTCACCCCTCCACTTT	CAISESNTGSGSPLHF
TRBD2	TRBV28	15	.	TRBJ2-3	TGTGCCAGCAGTTTCAGTAGCGGGCCTACAGATATGCAGTATTTT	CASSFSSGPTDMQYF
.	TRBV11-2	16	.	TRBJ2-5	TGTGCCAGCAGCCCCGGGATTAGTGGGAGTAGTGAGACCCAGTACTTC	CASSPGISGSSETQYF
TRBD2	TRBV10-3	13	.	TRBJ2-7	TGTGCCATCAGGCGGGAGGCCCCCTACGAGCAGTACTTC	CAIRREAPYEQYF
TRBD1	TRBV28	14	.	TRBJ1-5	TGTGCCAGCAGGCCTGACAGGGAGCCTCAGCCCCAGCATTTT	CASRPDREPQPQHF
.	TRBV30	18	once	TRBJ1-1	TGTGCCTGGAAAGGGGGGGCCTTGGCAGTACGCGTGAGCACTGAAGCTTTCTTT	CAWKGGALAVRVSTEAFF
TRBD2	TRBV20-1	14	.	TRBJ2-4	TGCAGTGCTAGAGATTACCTGACTAGCGGTATTCAGTACTTC	CSARDYLTSGIQYF
TRBD1	TRBV11-3	14	.	TRBJ2-1	TGTGCCCGCAGCTTAACAGGGGCCTACAATGGGCTGTTCTTC	CARSLTGAYNGLFF
.	TRBV29-1	12	many	TRBJ2-7	TGCAGCGTTGAAGCCCAACCCTACGAGCAGTACTTC	CSVEAQPYEQYF
.	TRBV20-1	15	few	TRBJ2-7	TGCAGTGCTAGAGAGTCCCTTAGCGGAGCCTACGAGCAGTACTTC	CSARESLSGAYEQYF
.	TRBV29-1	14	.	TRBJ2-2	TGCATCGCAACAGGGCTTCTGAACATCGGGGGGCTGTTTTTT	CIATGLLNIGGLFF
.	TRBV6-5	15	.	TRBJ2-7	TGTGCCAGCAGCCAGAGACTACGGAGGAGTTACGAGCAGTACTTC	CASSQRLRRSYEQYF
.	TRBV29-1	12	.	TRBJ2-3	TGCAGCATCGTAGACAACACAGATACCCAGTATTTT	CSIVDNTDTQYF
.	TRBV10-3	16	.	TRBJ2-3	TGTGACATCAGTGAGTCGACTTGGCGGAGCACAGATACCCAGTATTTT	CDISESTWRSTDTQYF
.	TRBV28	17	.	TRBJ1-2	TGTGCCAGCAGTTTAGAGGCAGGGTCGGGCCGCCTCTATGGCCACACCTTC	CASSLEAGSGRLYGHTF
.	TRBV7-9	17	few	TRBJ2-2	TGTGCCAGCAGCCCCCCGCCGGGGAGAGCGAACACCGGGGAGCTGTTTTTT	CASSPPPGRANTGELFF
.	TRBV28	13	few	TRBJ2-7	TGTGCCAGCAGTCTCCCATCGTCTGGCGAGCAGTACTTC	CASSLPSSGEQYF
.	TRBV29-1	14	once	TRBJ2-2	TGCAGCGTTGACGCGGGAATGGGATCCGTGGGGCTGTTTTTT	CSVDAGMGSVGLFF
TRBD2	TRBV5-1	16	many	TRBJ2-5	TGCGCCAGCAGCCCCCGGGGGACTAGCGGCCAAGAGACCCAGTACTTC	CASSPRGTSGQETQYF
.	TRBV6-5	15	many	TRBJ2-6	TGTGCCAGCAGTCAAACAACCTCTGGGGCCAACGTCCTGACTTTC	CASSQTTSGANVLTF
.	TRBV11-2	16	.	TRBJ2-7	TGTGCCAGTAACTCCTTCGGGGGATTCAGGTCCTACGAGCAGTACTTC	CASNSFGGFRSYEQYF
.	TRBV11-1	17	.	TRBJ2-2	TGCGCCAGCAGTGGAAGAACGGGATCCGCGAACACCGTGGAGCTGTTTTTT	CASSGRTGSANTVELFF
TRBD2	TRBV11-2	17	.	TRBJ2-1	TGTGCCATCAGTAGGAGACTAGCGGGAGGGCCGGGGGATGGGCAGTTCTTC	CAISRRLAGGPGDGQFF
TRBD1	TRBV5-1	15	.	TRBJ1-4	TGCGCCAGCAGCAGCGACAGGGTCGCGGGTGAAAAACTGTTTTTT	CASSSDRVAGEKLFF
.	TRBV11-3	17	.	TRBJ2-1	TGTGCCAGCAGATTAGGGTTCGGTGGGCTTTCCTACATTGAGCAGTTCTTC	CASRLGFGGLSYIEQFF
.	TRBV2	12	.	TRBJ2-7	TGTGCCAGCAATAGGTACTCCTACGAGCAGTACTTC	CASNRYSYEQYF
.	TRBV28	18	.	TRBJ2-1	TGTGCCAGCAGTACCAGTCTTGACTTCGGGGACTCATACAATGAGCAGTTCTTC	CASSTSLDFGDSYNEQFF
.	TRBV5-6	17	few	TRBJ2-1	TGTGCCACCTGGGTAACAGGGAAGGAAAGATCCTACAATGAGCAGTTCTTC	CATWVTGKERSYNEQFF
.	TRBV11-2	15	once	TRBJ2-1	TGTGCCAGCAGCCTTGGACAGGAGGGCTATAATGAGCAGTTCTTC	CASSLGQEGYNEQFF
TRBD1	TRBV11-2	13	medium-sized	TRBJ2-5	TGTGCCAGCAGCTATACAGGGGGGAAGACCCAGTACTTC	CASSYTGGKTQYF
TRBD2	TRBV29-1	15	.	TRBJ2-3	TGCAGCGTTGATCGACTGGCGGGGGGCACAGATAGGCAGTATTTT	CSVDRLAGGTDRQYF
TRBD2	TRBV4-2	15	.	TRBJ2-7	TGTTCCAGCAGTCAAGATGCTAGCGGTTACTACGAGCAGTACTTC	CSSSQDASGYYEQYF
TRBD2	TRBV6-1	15	many	TRBJ2-1	TGTGCCAGCAAGAAGGGACTAGCGGGAATGGGGGAGCAGTTCTTC	CASKKGLAGMGEQFF
.	TRBV30	13	few	TRBJ2-1	TGTGCCTGGATGGGGGATTTCTACAATGAGCAGTTCTTC	CAWMGDFYNEQFF
.	TRBV6-6	12	many	TRBJ2-7	TGTGCCAGCGGTGGGACTCAATACGAGCAGTACTTC	CASGGTQYEQYF
.	TRBV20-1	15	.	TRBJ1-5	TGCAGTGCAGCCCTTGGAGGGTATAGCAATCAGCCCCAGCATTTT	CSAALGGYSNQPQHF
.	TRBV29-1	12	.	TRBJ2-3	TGCAGCGTTGACGTTGAAGTAGATACGCAGTATTTT	CSVDVEVDTQYF
TRBD1	TRBV28	16	.	TRBJ2-7	TGTGTCAGCAGTAATACACCGGGACAGGTAAACTACGAGCAGTACTTC	CVSSNTPGQVNYEQYF
.	TRBV6-1	14	.	TRBJ2-3	TGTGCCAGCAGCCGTGGCTTCGGTAGGGATACGCAGTATTTT	CASSRGFGRDTQYF
.	TRBV5-1	15	.	TRBJ1-5	TGTGCCAGCAGCTTGTGGGGGGCACTCAATCAGCCCCAGCATTTT	CASSLWGALNQPQHF
.	TRBV28	15	many	TRBJ2-7	TGTGCCAGCAACATACTAAGCGGAAGACTTTACGAGCAGTACTTC	CASNILSGRLYEQYF